The 27 T cell receptor beta chains listed next were all sequenced from one sample in a study of identical twins. TCRdb re-called the 5' RACE reads with MiXCR, one entry per CDR3 protein. Of about 920,000 distinct CDR3 sequences in the sample, approximately 13% are singletons; the top ten hold about 1.5%. This sample was shared with a second study, whose subject was yellow fever vaccine responses in identical twins.

Sample: PBMCs. The receptors come from a woman aged 18 to 35 in good health.

This rearrangement joins TRBV9 to TRBJ1-2, with D unresolved. CDR1 SGDLS and CDR2 YYNGEE come from the germline V gene. V was clipped by 0 bases and J by 1 base, with 4 bases between them. The CDR3 is 13 amino acids. CDR3 nucleotide sequence: TGTGCCAGCAGCGTAGACAGTAACTATGGCTACACCTTC. Protein product: CASSVDSNYGYTF. The full variable domain, with the rest looked up from reference TRBV9 and TRBJ1-2, is DSGVTQTPKHLITATGQRVTLRCSPRSGDLSVYWYQQSLDQGLQFLIQYYNGEERAKGNILERFSAQQFPDLHSELNLSSLELGDSALYFCASSVDSNYGYTFGSGTRLTVV.

This rearrangement joins TRBV12-5 to TRBJ2-2; possibly TRBD2 for D (5 bases). Trimming cost V 6 bases and J 5 bases, with 19 bases left between them. Looked up from germline, CDR1 is LGHNT and CDR2 is FRNRAP. The CDR3 runs to 16 residues. CDR3 bases: TGTGCTAGTGGACCGACCCTAGCTTGGGTGACCGGGGAGCTGTTTTTT. Encoded protein: CASGPTLAWVTGELFF.

The chain is built from TRBV20-1 and TRBJ2-3; D is unclear. Germline V gene sequence: CDR1 DFQATT, CDR2 SNEGSKA (reference sequence). The CDR3 is made up of 11 amino acids. The germline V and J ends were trimmed by 6 bases and 2 bases, with 6 bases remaining between them. The CDR3 protein is CSADITDTQYF. The CDR3 DNA reads as TGCAGTGCCGACATCACAGATACGCAGTATTTT.

In this sample, this clonotype turned up a few times. The V gene is TRBV9, the J gene TRBJ2-2; weak D call: TRBD1 (6 bases). Germline V gene sequence: CDR1 SGDLS, CDR2 YYNGEE. This CDR3 is built from 12 residues. The ends were cut back, 5 bases at V and 7 bases at J, with 9 bases in the middle. As DNA, the CDR3 is TGTGCCAGCAGGGACAGCGGCGGGGAGCTGTTTTTT. Translation: CASRDSGGELFF.

This clonotype has more than one count but fewer than ten. This sequence joins TRBV6-1 and TRBJ1-1; 8 nucleotides agree with TRBD1. V lost 1 base and J lost 10; bases outside the gene matches: 11. The CDR3 covers 15 residues. Germline values: CDR1 MNHNS, CDR2 SASEGT. The CDR3 DNA reads as TGTGCCAGCAGTGAAGTAGCGGACAGGGTGTTAAGAGCTTTCTTT. It yields the protein CASSEVADRVLRAFF.

V usage is TRBV18 and J usage is TRBJ2-7, with TRBD1 matching over 10 bases. V lost 8 bases to trimming and J lost 1 base; unmatched junction nucleotides: 5. In germline, CDR1 is KGHSH, CDR2 LQKENI. The CDR3 is made up of 14 amino acids. The CDR3 sequence: CASQGQGTSYEQYF. CDR3 nucleotide sequence: TGTGCCAGCCAGGGACAGGGGACTTCCTACGAGCAGTACTTC.

The gene calls are TRBV20-1 and TRBJ1-4, with 8 nucleotides matching TRBD1. The CDR3 length is 14 residues. Losses at the gene ends were 6 bases for V and 4 bases for J; bases not matched to a gene: 7. The germline CDR1 and CDR2 sequences are DFQATT and SNEGSKA (reference sequence). The CDR3 spells CSARGQAHNEKLFF. CDR3 nucleotides: TGCAGTGCGCGGGGACAGGCGCATAATGAAAAACTGTTTTTT.

V usage is TRBV12-3 or TRBV12-4 and J usage is TRBJ2-1; possible D gene TRBD1, 5 bases. This CDR3 is built from 17 residues. V gave up 5 bases and J gave up 0 bases, with 17 bases separating them. The CDR3 DNA reads as TGTGCCAGCAGTAATCGAGCAGGGATAAGCTCCTACAATGAGCAGTTCTTC. Its protein product is CASSNRAGISSYNEQFF.

This clonotype was picked up a small number of times. The chain couples TRBV6-5 to TRBJ1-2; D not resolved. Trimming removed 2 bases from V and 3 bases from J, with 7 bases in between. This CDR3 is 13 amino acids long. Germline V lookup: CDR1 MNHEY, CDR2 SVGAGI. Here the CDR3 reads CASSYRSHYGYTF. The CDR3 nucleotides are TGTGCCAGCAGTTACAGGTCTCACTATGGCTACACCTTC.

The gene calls are TRBV29-1 and TRBJ2-7, with 12 bases identical to TRBD2. V shed 4 bases and J 4 bases; nucleotides not matched to a gene: 8. CDR3 length equals 15 residues. Germline loops: CDR1 SQVTM, CDR2 ANQGSEA. The CDR3 is CSVGPLAGGQYEQYF. CDR3 in DNA: TGCAGCGTTGGTCCGCTAGCGGGAGGGCAATACGAGCAGTACTTC.

This clonotype has more than one count but fewer than ten. The chain is built from TRBV20-1 and TRBJ2-2; 7 bases match TRBD2. Germline V gives CDR1 DFQATT, CDR2 SNEGSKA (reference sequence). The CDR3 runs 14 residues. After removal of 4 bases from V and 7 bases from J, the junction contained 9 bases not matched to a gene. CDR3 bases: TGCAGTGCTATGCGGAGCGGGGCTAGCGGGGAGCTGTTTTTT. It codes for CSAMRSGASGELFF.

The V call is TRBV5-1, the J call TRBJ2-3; 7 nucleotides align to TRBD2. The germline V gene has CDR1 SGHRS and CDR2 YFSETQ. With V trimmed by 1 base and J by 1 base, 6 bases remained unmatched. The CDR3 has 16 residues. The CDR3 region has the DNA TGCGCCAGCAGCTTGATTCGGGGGGACGGCACAGATACGCAGTATTTT. This translates into CASSLIRGDGTDTQYF.

The chain carries TRBV14 and TRBJ2-1, with D possibly being TRBD2 (7 bases). This CDR3 is 15 amino acids long. The V end was cut by 2 bases, the J end by 2 bases, with 10 bases between. CDR1 is SGHDN, CDR2 FVKESK, per germline. The CDR3: CASSQRGATYNEQFF. In DNA, the CDR3 is TGTGCCAGCAGCCAACGGGGGGCCACCTACAATGAGCAGTTCTTC.

This chain uses TRBV20-1 with TRBJ2-2, with D unresolved. CDR3 length: 14 amino acids. CDR1 is DFQATT and CDR2 is SNEGSKA in the germline V gene (reference sequence). The ends were cut back, 6 bases at V and 4 bases at J, with 15 bases in the middle. The CDR3: CSATRQTGTGELFF. For the CDR3, the DNA is TGCAGTGCGACCCGACAAACGGGCACCGGGGAGCTGTTTTTT.

There are many counts of this clonotype. The chain is built from TRBV5-6 and TRBJ2-5; no clear D gene. V lost 0 bases to trimming and J lost 1 base, with 7 bases between them. Per germline, CDR1 SGHDT and CDR2 YYEEEE. The CDR3 is 14 residues long. As DNA, the CDR3 is TGTGCCAGCAGCTTGGAAGGCGTCCAAGAGACCCAGTACTTC. Translating it yields CASSLEGVQETQYF.

This clonotype has more than one count but fewer than ten. This chain connects TRBV6-5 to TRBJ1-1; unclear D gene. V was shortened by 2 bases and J by 0 bases, with 10 bases between the two germline ends. Germline V gives CDR1 MNHEY, CDR2 SVGAGI. There are 15 residues in the CDR3. The CDR3 sequence: CASSYGPFMNTEAFF. The CDR3 DNA follows: TGTGCCAGCAGTTACGGGCCCTTCATGAACACTGAAGCTTTCTTT.

Of note for this clonotype: A much larger clone is a single base away; this may be a read error. The CDR3 sequence is CASDEQFF. Written as DNA, the CDR3 is TGTGCCAGCGATGAGCAGTTCTTC. The chain carries TRBV7-9 and TRBJ2-1; D unresolved. The CDR3 sequence is 8 residues long. V lost 8 bases and J 8 bases, leaving 1 base between the germline ends. Germline loops: CDR1 SEHNR, CDR2 FQNEAQ (reference sequence).

This clonotype occurred many times. V usage is TRBV10-2 and J usage is TRBJ2-3; no clear D. The CDR3 has 11 amino acids. Trimming stripped 6 bases from V and 4 bases from J, with 5 bases between. The germline V gene encodes CDR1 WSHSY and CDR2 SAAADI. The CDR3 DNA is TGCGCCAGCAGGGACCCAGATACGCAGTATTTT. Its translation is CASRDPDTQYF.

In this sample, this clonotype turned up a few times. The rearrangement joins TRBV3-1 to TRBJ2-5, with D maybe TRBD1 (6 bases). V was pared by 4 bases and J by 2 bases, with 17 bases between. The CDR3 length is 16 residues. Looked up from germline, CDR1 is LGHDT and CDR2 is YNNKEL (reference sequence). The CDR3: CASSPAPGTPQETQYF. CDR3 in DNA: TGTGCCAGCAGCCCGGCCCCCGGGACACCACAAGAGACCCAGTACTTC.

This clonotype has more than one count but fewer than ten. The chain links TRBV11-3 to TRBJ2-2, with a possible D match to TRBD1 (6 bases). The ends were cut back, 7 bases at V and 7 bases at J, with 16 bases in the middle. The length of the CDR3 is 14 residues. CDR1 and CDR2 (germline): SGHNT, YENEEA. CDR3 bases: TGTGCCAGCACCTCTTTTTTAGGGGGCGGGGAGCTGTTTTTT. This sequence encodes CASTSFLGGGELFF.

This clonotype was picked up many times. The chain combines TRBV5-1 with TRBJ2-5, with 8 bases matching TRBD1. Germline CDR1 is SGHRS and CDR2 is YFSETQ. There are 14 residues in the CDR3. Trimming at V came to 4 bases and at J to 1 base, leaving 3 bases not matched to a gene. CDR3 in DNA: TGCGCCAGCAGCGTAGGACAGGGCCAAGAGACCCAGTACTTC. It translates to CASSVGQGQETQYF.

The chain uses TRBV28 and TRBJ2-7; D unresolved. There are 16 residues in the CDR3. Germline-derived CDR1 and CDR2 are MDHEN and SYDVKM. V was shortened by 5 bases and J by 4 bases, with 21 bases between the two germline ends. CDR3 coding DNA: TGTGCCAGCAGTACACGGACCCTCCGGCTGATTTACGAGCAGTACGTC. Its protein is CASSTRTLRLIYEQYV.

This clonotype was seen a handful of times. The chain has TRBV4-1 and TRBJ2-1; 10 bases are shared with TRBD2. This CDR3 has 17 amino acids. V gave up 0 bases and J gave up 7 bases; unmatched junction bases: 9. Germline assignment: CDR1 MGHRA and CDR2 YSYEKL. The CDR3 loop is CASSQDVSGRARNEQFF. DNA of the CDR3: TGCGCCAGCAGCCAAGATGTGAGCGGGAGGGCCCGTAATGAGCAGTTCTTC.

V gene TRBV10-3 combines with J gene TRBJ2-5, with D maybe TRBD2 (6 bases). The germline CDR1 and CDR2 sequences are ENHRY and SYGVKD. The V and J ends lost 0 bases and 5 bases respectively, with 10 bases between them. The CDR3 totals 14 residues. The CDR3 sequence: CAISESGGGETQYF. The DNA of the CDR3 is TGTGCCATCAGTGAGTCGGGTGGAGGGGAGACCCAGTACTTC.

The chain links TRBV20-1 to TRBJ2-5; D is ambiguous. The CDR3 runs to 14 residues. CDR1 and CDR2 from the germline V gene are DFQATT and SNEGSKA (reference sequence). V shed 0 bases and J shed 2 bases, with 10 bases lying between them. In DNA form, the CDR3 reads TGCAGTGCTAGAGAGGCCCGGACGCAAGAGACCCAGTACTTC. Translation gives CSAREARTQETQYF.

This chain uses TRBV20-1 with TRBJ2-1; D perhaps matches TRBD2 (6 bases). The V gene lost 3 bases and the J gene lost 0 bases, with 15 bases spanning the gap. The CDR3 runs to 16 residues. Germline CDR1 reads DFQATT; CDR2 reads SNEGSKA (reference sequence). The chain's CDR3 is CSASLSGPISYNEQFF. For the CDR3, the DNA is TGCAGTGCTAGCCTCAGCGGGCCCATCTCCTACAATGAGCAGTTCTTC.

This clonotype was found a few times. The chain has TRBV5-1 and TRBJ2-5, with 7 bases identical to TRBD1. The CDR3 consists of 14 residues. Unmatched junction bases numbered 7, after V lost 3 bases and J lost 5 bases. Germline CDR1 and CDR2: SGHRS and YFSETQ. The CDR3 coding sequence is TGCGCCAGCAGCTCCTCAGGGGGACCGGAGACCCAGTACTTC. Its translation: CASSSSGGPETQYF.